This T cell receptor beta chain is drawn from a study of T cell repertoires in cytomegalovirus infection. Study overall: Public TCR beta signatures marked donors with CMV infection and the matching HLA.

About this clonotype: Its target is not known.

Points from the study as a whole: CMV-specific TCR beta clonotypes restricted by HLA-C were the ones dominating the ex vivo response. Adding up the frequency of public TCR beta families identified people who carried CMV plus the relevant HLA.

This CDR3 has 17 amino acids. CDR1 and CDR2 from the germline V gene are MNHEY and SVGAGI. Trimming stripped 3 bases from V and 4 bases from J, with 16 bases between. TCRdb called the reads again in MiXCR, with one record for every CDR3 protein. Found here are approximately 500,000 distinct CDR3 sequences, 26% of them singletons; the top ten hold 13%. The clonotype comes from a human donor in good health (CMV status not recorded). Some clones in this sample may be carry-over from other donors' samples. The sequenced sample was PBMCs. The genes are TRBV6-5 and TRBJ2-6; D remains ambiguous. The CDR3 nucleotides read TGTGCCAGCAGTTATAAGTTATGGAGCGACGGGGCCAACGTCCTGACTTTC. It translates to CASSYKLWSDGANVLTF.